This T cell receptor (beta chain) originates from a study of blood T cell repertoires in COVID-19. In its sample, this clone was seen a few times. V was trimmed by 0 bases and J by 8 bases, leaving 16 bases between them. From germline, CDR1 is MGHRA and CDR2 YSYEKL. The CDR3 runs 16 residues. Profiled with immunoSEQ multiplex PCR; TCRdb holds only in-frame clones, not every one. The sample yields approximately 440,000 clones, around 90% seen once. The J gene is TRBJ1-4, the V gene TRBV4-1, with D hard to call. This clonotype originated in a woman aged 18 to 35 who had recovered from COVID-19. The sequencing input was PBMCs or T cells enriched from blood (not recorded which). The CDR3 DNA reads as TGCGCCAGCAGCCAAGATGGCGCAGGTCTTAGAGAAAAACTGTTTTTT. Its protein is CASSQDGAGLREKLFF.